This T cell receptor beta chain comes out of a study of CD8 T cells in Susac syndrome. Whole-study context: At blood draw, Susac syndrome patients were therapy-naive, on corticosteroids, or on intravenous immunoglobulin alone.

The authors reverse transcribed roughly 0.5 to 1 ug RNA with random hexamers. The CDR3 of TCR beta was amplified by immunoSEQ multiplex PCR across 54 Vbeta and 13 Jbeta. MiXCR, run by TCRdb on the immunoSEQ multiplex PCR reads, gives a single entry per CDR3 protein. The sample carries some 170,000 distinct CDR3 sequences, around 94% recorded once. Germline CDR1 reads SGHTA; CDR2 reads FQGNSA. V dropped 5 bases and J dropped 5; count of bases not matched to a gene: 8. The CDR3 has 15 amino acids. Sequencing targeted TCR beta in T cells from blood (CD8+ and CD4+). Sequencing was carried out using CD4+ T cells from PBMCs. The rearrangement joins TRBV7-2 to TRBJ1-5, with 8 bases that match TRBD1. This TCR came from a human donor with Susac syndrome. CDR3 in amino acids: CASSQSGGLDQPQHF. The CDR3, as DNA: TGTGCCAGCAGCCAGTCAGGGGGCCTAGATCAGCCCCAGCATTTT.